Detailed here is one T cell receptor beta chain. With V trimmed by 6 bases and J by 9 bases, 4 bases remained unmatched. This CDR3 region has 12 residues. From germline, CDR1 is MGHDK and CDR2 SYGVNS. This record belongs to a study of cytomegalovirus exposure and HLA in healthy donors. Study overall: A later analysis reported the same platform for the 110 or so validation repertoires and the approximately 700 first-cohort repertoires.

Data came from immunoSEQ multiplex PCR; TCRdb stores just in-frame clones and leaves some out. The sample gives about 110,000 clones, 88% of which show up once; 1.4% is in the top ten. This clonotype originated in a woman aged 25 to 45 in good health and CMV-seropositive. This sequence joins TRBV25-1 and TRBJ1-5; TRBD1 matches 8 bases. What was sequenced was PBMCs. The CDR3 region is CASSRDRGPQHF. The DNA for the CDR3 is TGTGCCAGCAGCAGAGACAGGGGGCCCCAGCATTTT.